This T cell receptor beta chain was captured in a study of human T cells and chemical hapten exposure. Germline V gene sequence: CDR1 SGHTA, CDR2 FQGNSA. The ends were cut back, 5 bases at V and 4 bases at J, with 15 bases in the middle. The CDR3 is made up of 14 amino acids. The library put unique molecular identifiers onto individual cDNA molecules. Using its own MiXCR run on the RACE reads, TCRdb lists one record per CDR3 protein. The table shows under 50,000 distinct CDR3 sequences, with 8% to 9.5% occurring only once. Described time point: patch test 3, about 24 weeks after DPC sensitization. The treatment: therapeutic diphenylcyclopropenone sensitization with weekly scalp DPC. Total RNA was isolated from whole blood that had not been fractionated.

The receptor comes from a man aged 50 to 59 with alopecia areata. Some clones in this sample may be carry-over from other donors' samples. The input for sequencing was whole blood, taken in connection with sensitization to the hapten diphenylcyclopropenone (DPC). The chain combines TRBV7-2 with TRBJ2-7; maybe TRBD1 (6 bases). This CDR3 is CASSPRQEPYEQYF. Written as DNA, the CDR3 is TGTGCCAGCAGCCCGAGACAGGAGCCGTACGAGCAGTACTTC. The full variable domain, with the rest looked up from reference TRBV7-2 and TRBJ2-7, is GAGVSQSPSNKVTEKGKDVELRCDPISGHTALYWYRQSLGQGLEFLIYFQGNSAPDKSGLPSDRFSAERTGGSVSTLTIQRTQQEDSAVYLCASSPRQEPYEQYFGPGTRLTVT.